This T cell receptor (beta chain) emerged from a study of cytomegalovirus exposure and HLA in healthy donors. Turning to this clone: The antigen remains undetermined.

The PCR used 60 Vbeta and 13 Jbeta primers. The assay was immunoSEQ multiplex PCR, and TCRdb's table has in-frame clones only and misses some. The table lists approximately 84,000 clones, approximately 82% of them singletons, with 2% to 2.5% in the top ten. The ends lost 3 bases at V and 1 base at J; junction bases unmatched: 13. The CDR3 sequence is 18 residues long. Germline V gives CDR1 SGDLS, CDR2 YYNGEE. Whole-study results and caveats: Earlier analysis found most TCR beta V segments productive about 87% or about 30% of the time. Analysis was carried out at a later point, and it linked a missense DCLRE1C variant to TCR beta V- and J-gene trimming. Analysis performed later found 16,000 or so TCR beta sequences associated with HLA alleles at 0.05 false discovery rate. Among TCR sequences, most were rare, though some public TCRs appeared in many donors.

The sequence derives from a man aged 40-49 years in good health and CMV-seronegative. The specimen was PBMCs. The rearrangement joins TRBV9 to TRBJ1-3, with TRBD1 matching over 7 bases. Written as DNA, the CDR3 is TGTGCCAGCAGCGGAACCCCTGCAGGGGGGATTTCTGGAAACACCATATATTTT. It yields the protein CASSGTPAGGISGNTIYF.